A selection of T cell receptor beta chains follows, all from one sample in a study of Graves' ophthalmopathy and Graves' hyperthyroidism. TCRdb itself ran the multiplex PCR reads through MiXCR, one entry per CDR3 protein. Of some 390,000 distinct CDR3 sequences in the sample, around 16% are singletons; the top ten hold 1.6%. The sample consisted of peripheral blood. These receptor sequences come from a woman in her late teens or twenties with Graves' ophthalmopathy. Both conserved end residues are part of each CDR3. A D gene is named only where the DNA matches it firmly.

TRBJ1-2 NA TRBV12-3/TRBV12-4 CASSLRQGRNYGYTF
TRBJ2-7 TRBD2 TRBV2 CASSGLARREQYF
TRBJ2-7 NA TRBV6-2/TRBV6-3 CASSPPRSLSYEQYF
TRBJ2-7 TRBD1 TRBV12-3/TRBV12-4 CASTWGTGGYEQYF
TRBJ1-5 NA TRBV25-1 CASRGGGYNQPQHF
TRBJ1-1 NA TRBV4-1 CASSQGGMDTIAPISEAFF
TRBJ1-2 TRBD1 TRBV30 CAWNSDRGPTFYGYTF
TRBJ1-1 NA TRBV6-2/TRBV6-3 CASSYYSQDLAFF
TRBJ1-1 NA TRBV6-4 CASSDVEGTEAFF
TRBJ2-7 TRBD2 TRBV7-2 CASSTREAGEQYF
TRBJ1-2 NA TRBV12-3/TRBV12-4 CASSSRGLNYGYTF
TRBJ2-5 TRBD1 TRBV24-1 CATSDPTGVERETQYF
TRBJ1-1 NA TRBV30 CAWKIPSRGLNTEAFF
TRBJ1-1 NA TRBV30 CAWKDILNTEAFF